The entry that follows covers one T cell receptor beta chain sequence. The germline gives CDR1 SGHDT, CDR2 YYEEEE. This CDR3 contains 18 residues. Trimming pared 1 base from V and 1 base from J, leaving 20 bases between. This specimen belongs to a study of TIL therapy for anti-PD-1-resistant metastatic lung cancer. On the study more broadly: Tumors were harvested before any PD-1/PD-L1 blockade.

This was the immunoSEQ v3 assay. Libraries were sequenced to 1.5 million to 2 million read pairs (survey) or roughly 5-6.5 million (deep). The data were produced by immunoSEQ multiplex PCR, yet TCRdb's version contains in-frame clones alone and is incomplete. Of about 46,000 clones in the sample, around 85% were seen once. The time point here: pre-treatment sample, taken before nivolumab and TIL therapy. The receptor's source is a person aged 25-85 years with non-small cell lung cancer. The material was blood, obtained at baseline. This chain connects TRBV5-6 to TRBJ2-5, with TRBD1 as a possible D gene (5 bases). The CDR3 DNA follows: TGTGCCAGCAGCTTGTTAGGGGCGGCGACTTGGGGCCAAGAGACCCAGTACTTC. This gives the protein CASSLLGAATWGQETQYF.